This is a list of T cell receptor beta chains from one sample in a study of T cell repertoires in cytomegalovirus infection. TCRdb redid the calling of the reads with MiXCR, one entry per CDR3 protein. This sample yields 650,000 to 900,000 distinct CDR3 sequences, of which almost 30% are seen a single time; approximately 14% belongs to the top ten. No cognate antigen is known for these TCRs. The sample was cultured CD8+ T cells from PBMCs, taken from culture after CMV antigen stimulation. The origin of the receptors is a human donor in good health (CMV status not recorded). Some clones in this sample may be carry-over from other donors' samples. Both conserved end residues are part of each CDR3. The D gene is left open where the match is weak. Expanded clones get a size class; other rows say once, few or many, or leave the size out.

j_call cdr3_length v_call d_call clone_size cdr3_nt cdr3_aa
TRBJ2-1 16 TRBV5-1 NA NA TGCGCCAGCAGCTTGGGGGACTCGGGCCCCTACAATGAGCAGTTCTTC CASSLGDSGPYNEQFF
TRBJ1-4 16 TRBV27 NA NA TGTGCCAGCAGGATGACCCAGATATCAACTAATGAAAAACTGTTTTTT CASRMTQISTNEKLFF
TRBJ2-3 16 TRBV20-1 TRBD2 NA TGCAGTGCTACGAAAGGGAGCGGGGGGAGCACAGATACGCAGTATTTT CSATKGSGGSTDTQYF
TRBJ1-4 14 TRBV27 NA few TGTGCCAGCAGTCGCAGGGCAGTTCGTGAAAAACTGTTTTTT CASSRRAVREKLFF
TRBJ1-2 14 TRBV19 NA NA TGTGCCAGTAGTTACGACGGAGCTAACTATGGCTACACCTTC CASSYDGANYGYTF
TRBJ2-5 14 TRBV2 NA once TGTGCCAGCATTCGGATGGGGGGCAGGGAGACCCAGTACTTC CASIRMGGRETQYF
TRBJ2-7 15 TRBV7-2 TRBD1 many TGTGCCAGCAGCTTAGTCGACAGGGGGCTTGCGGAACAGTACTTC CASSLVDRGLAEQYF
TRBJ2-7 13 TRBV12-3/TRBV12-4 TRBD1 NA TGTGCCAGCAACCTACAGGGGTTTGACGAGCAGTACTTC CASNLQGFDEQYF
TRBJ1-3 15 TRBV7-4 NA NA TGTGCCAGTCCTCCAGAAGATTCCTCTGGAAACACCATATATTTT CASPPEDSSGNTIYF
TRBJ2-3 20 TRBV12-3/TRBV12-4 TRBD1 NA TGTGCCAGCAGTTCAATCTCCGGGACAGGGGCTGCGGATTTGTCAGATACGCAGTATTTT CASSSISGTGAADLSDTQYF
TRBJ2-7 14 TRBV7-9 TRBD1 NA TGTGCCAGCAGTTCCGGGGACAGGCCGGTCGAGCAGTACTTC CASSSGDRPVEQYF
TRBJ1-6 15 TRBV2 NA NA TGTGCCAGCAGTGAAGGGGCAGGGGTAAAGTCACCCCTCCACTTT CASSEGAGVKSPLHF
TRBJ2-1 12 TRBV7-9 TRBD2 NA TGTTTAGCGGGGGGGGACGCAAATGAGCAGTTCTTC CLAGGDANEQFF
TRBJ1-1 12 TRBV7-6 NA many TGTGCCACCCAGGACATGAACACTGAAGCTTTCTTT CATQDMNTEAFF
TRBJ2-7 13 TRBV7-9 NA many TGTGCCAGCAGCTTAGGTGGTGTTCTCGAGCAGTACTTC CASSLGGVLEQYF
TRBJ2-3 14 TRBV10-1 NA few TGCGCCAGCAGTGCGTTCCCTAGAGCAGATACGCAGTATTTT CASSAFPRADTQYF
TRBJ1-2 16 TRBV14 NA NA TGTGCCAGCAACCAAGATCGGAACCAAGTGACCCATGGCTACACCTTC CASNQDRNQVTHGYTF
TRBJ2-7 14 TRBV7-9 TRBD1 NA TGTGCCAGCAGCTGGGACAGTAGTGGCTACGAGCAGTACTTC CASSWDSSGYEQYF
TRBJ1-4 16 TRBV6-1 NA NA TGTGCCAGCAGTGAAGCTTTTCCGGACTCAGAAAGAAAACTGTTTTTT CASSEAFPDSERKLFF
TRBJ1-3 12 TRBV15 NA once TGTGCCACCAGCACCTTCGGTGACACCATATATTTT CATSTFGDTIYF
TRBJ1-2 21 TRBV7-9 NA few TGTGCCAGCAGCTCTTATGGGGGACCGTTATATAAACCTACTACTAACTATGGCTACACCTTC CASSSYGGPLYKPTTNYGYTF
TRBJ2-3 16 TRBV6-2/TRBV6-3 TRBD1 few TGTGCCAGCAGTGAATGGGGGGCAGGGGGCGCAGATACGCAGTATTTT CASSEWGAGGADTQYF
TRBJ1-2 15 TRBV12-3/TRBV12-4 NA NA TGTGCCAGCAGTTTGACTGACGGGGCCTATCAGGGCTACACCTTC CASSLTDGAYQGYTF
TRBJ2-3 16 TRBV6-1 NA NA TGTGCCAGCAGTTACGGGGCCAGCCGGAGCACAGATACGCAGTATTTT CASSYGASRSTDTQYF
TRBJ1-4 16 TRBV5-1 NA NA TGCGCCAGCAGCTCGGAGAACGAGGACATGGGGGAAAAACTGTTTTTT CASSSENEDMGEKLFF
TRBJ1-2 14 TRBV6-5 NA few TGTGCCAGCAGTTACGGGGAGGGGCTCTATGGCTACACCTTC CASSYGEGLYGYTF
TRBJ2-6 18 TRBV6-6 NA NA TGTGCCAGCAGTTACCCTGGGACACCCTGGGAAGGGGCCAACGTCCTGACTTTC CASSYPGTPWEGANVLTF
TRBJ1-2 17 TRBV7-3 NA NA TGTGCCAGCAGCCCTCAGGGCATGAGGTCGGATAACTATGGCTACACCTTC CASSPQGMRSDNYGYTF
TRBJ2-3 18 TRBV6-2/TRBV6-3 TRBD2 NA TGTGCCAGCAGTCCCGGACTAGCGGGGGGGCTCACCGGAGATACGCAGTATTTT CASSPGLAGGLTGDTQYF
TRBJ2-7 15 TRBV9 TRBD2 NA TGTGCCAGCAGCGTACTTAGCGGGGGACATTACGAGCAGTACTTC CASSVLSGGHYEQYF
TRBJ1-1 12 TRBV19 NA few TGTGCCAGTACCATCTCGTCCACCCAAGCTTTCTTT CASTISSTQAFF
TRBJ2-1 13 TRBV4-1 NA few TGCGCCAGCAGCCAAAAAAGTAGCAATGAGCAGTTCTTC CASSQKSSNEQFF
TRBJ2-1 14 TRBV12-3/TRBV12-4 TRBD2 few TGTGCCACACAATCTAGCGGTTCCTACAATGAGCAGTTCTTC CATQSSGSYNEQFF
TRBJ2-7 13 TRBV4-1 NA few TGCGCCAGCAGCCAAGATCCGTTCTACGAGCAGTACTTC CASSQDPFYEQYF
TRBJ2-7 14 TRBV12-5 TRBD1 NA TGTGCTAGTGGCTTCGGGACAGTCGCCTACGAGCAGTACTTC CASGFGTVAYEQYF
TRBJ2-1 13 TRBV11-2 TRBD1 few TGTGCCAGCAGCCCCCGGGACAGTTATGAGCAGTTCTTC CASSPRDSYEQFF
TRBJ2-7 15 TRBV6-1 TRBD1 few TGTGCCAGCAGTGGAACCGGGACAGGGATGGACGAGCAGTACTTC CASSGTGTGMDEQYF
TRBJ2-1 15 TRBV4-1 NA few TGCGCCAGCAGCCAAGATATGGGTTCTAACAATGAGCAGTTCTTC CASSQDMGSNNEQFF
TRBJ2-3 13 TRBV13 NA NA TGTGCCAGCAGCCCTGGAGGTTCAGATACGCAGTATTTT CASSPGGSDTQYF
TRBJ2-5 16 TRBV4-2 TRBD1 NA TGTGCCAGTAGCCAATCACTCACAGGGGGCCAAGAGACCCAGTACTTC CASSQSLTGGQETQYF
TRBJ1-3 16 TRBV2 TRBD1 NA TGTGCCAGCAGTGAACCAGTGACAGGGAACGTAAACACCATATATTTT CASSEPVTGNVNTIYF
TRBJ2-3 16 TRBV27 TRBD2 NA TGTGCCAGCAGTTTATTGACTAGCGGGGGCACAGATACGCAGTATTTT CASSLLTSGGTDTQYF
TRBJ2-2 13 TRBV7-2 NA few TGTGCCAGACCTCGAGGGTTCACCGGGGAGCTGTTTTTT CARPRGFTGELFF
TRBJ2-3 15 TRBV6-6 TRBD2 many TGTGCCAGCAGCCCTAGCGGGGGGCCCACAGATACGCAGTATTTT CASSPSGGPTDTQYF
TRBJ1-2 18 TRBV11-1 TRBD1 NA TGTGCCAGCAGCTTAGCTCCTTGGAATCAGGGGGCAGCCTATGGCTACACCTTC CASSLAPWNQGAAYGYTF
TRBJ2-2 17 TRBV7-3 TRBD1 NA TGTGCCAGCAGCTTAAGCACAGGGGGTCGTATCACCGGGGAGCTGTTTTTT CASSLSTGGRITGELFF
TRBJ2-1 13 TRBV4-2 NA NA TGTGCCAGCAGCCAACGACTAGAGATGGGGAAGTTCTTC CASSQRLEMGKFF
TRBJ1-5 14 TRBV28 NA NA TGTGCCAGCAGGGGGGCTCCTAGCAATCAGCCCCAGCATTTT CASRGAPSNQPQHF
TRBJ1-1 13 TRBV5-5 NA NA TGTGCCAGCGGGGGGGGTGAGAACACTGAAGCTTTCTTT CASGGGENTEAFF
TRBJ1-1 12 TRBV27 NA few TGTGCCAGCACAGCAGGGGACACTGAAGCTTTCTTT CASTAGDTEAFF
TRBJ2-4 17 TRBV19 NA NA TGTGCCAGTAGTATCACCCCGGGTCCTACGGCCAAAAACATTCAGTACTTC CASSITPGPTAKNIQYF